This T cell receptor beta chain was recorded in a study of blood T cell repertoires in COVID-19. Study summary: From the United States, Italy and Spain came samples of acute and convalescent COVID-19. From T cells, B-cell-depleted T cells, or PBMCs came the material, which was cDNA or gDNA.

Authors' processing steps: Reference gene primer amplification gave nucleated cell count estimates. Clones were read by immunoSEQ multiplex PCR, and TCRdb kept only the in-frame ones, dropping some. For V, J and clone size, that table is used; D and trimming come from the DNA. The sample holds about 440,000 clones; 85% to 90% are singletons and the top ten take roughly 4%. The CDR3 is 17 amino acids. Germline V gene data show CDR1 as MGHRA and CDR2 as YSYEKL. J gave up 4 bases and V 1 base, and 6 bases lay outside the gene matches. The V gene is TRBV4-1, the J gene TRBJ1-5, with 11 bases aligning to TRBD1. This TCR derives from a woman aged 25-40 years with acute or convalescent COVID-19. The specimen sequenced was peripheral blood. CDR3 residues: CASSQVPGDRGNQPQHF. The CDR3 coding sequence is TGCGCCAGCAGCCAAGTCCCAGGGGACAGGGGGAATCAGCCCCAGCATTTT.